The source of this T cell receptor beta chain is a study of T cells after yellow fever vaccination. Study context: Libraries from low-cell-number fractions were prepared with the SMART-Seq v4 Ultra Low Input RNA kit.

To note about this clonotype: As yet, its antigen is unknown.

The V end was cut by 5 bases, the J end by 6 bases, with 11 bases between. This CDR3 has 13 residues. Notes on the study in general: In post-booster samples, most primary-vaccination clones reappeared (approximately 96% CD4, around 87% CD8).

5'RACE template switching generated TCR cDNA, adding a universal primer site and UMIs. TCRdb passed the 5' RACE reads through MiXCR, listing each CDR3 protein once. The top ten clones hold roughly 2.6% of a sample with 100,000 to 150,000 distinct CDR3 sequences, 6% to 8% of them seen once. The receptor was isolated from a man aged 18 to 35 who received the YFV17D yellow fever vaccine. The sequencing here drew on CD4+ T cells sorted from PBMCs, taken 10 days after the first yellow fever vaccination. The chain links TRBV12-3 or TRBV12-4 to TRBJ1-5, with TRBD1 as a possible D gene (5 bases). The CDR3 protein is CASSRGVGQPQHF. The CDR3 region has the DNA TGTGCCAGCAGTCGGGGGGTTGGTCAGCCCCAGCATTTT.